Listed below are T cell receptor beta chains from one sample, sequenced in a study of CD8 T cells in ankylosing spondylitis. In TCRdb, the 5' RACE reads were re-called with MiXCR into one record per CDR3 protein. Seen here are 500,000 to 550,000 distinct CDR3 sequences, 10% to 15% observed once, and the top ten hold around 7%. Material: blood, either unsorted or a sorted T cell fraction (not recorded which). The receptors stem from a male donor with ankylosing spondylitis. CDR3s leave out the opening cysteine and the closing phenylalanine or tryptophan.

V: TRBV12-3/TRBV12-4; J: TRBJ2-1; CDR3: ASSPQLANNEQF
V: TRBV3-1; J: TRBJ2-1; CDR3: ASSQALSGNEQF
V: TRBV2; J: TRBJ1-1; CDR3: ASSVWGLDTEAF
V: TRBV25-1; J: TRBJ2-7; CDR3: ASSEWTSTYEQY
V: TRBV10-3; J: TRBJ2-1; CDR3: AISESSSSGRGNNEQF
V: TRBV20-1; J: TRBJ2-1; CDR3: SARVSGGVSYNEQF
V: TRBV20-1; J: TRBJ2-3; CDR3: SAREWRSTDTQY
V: TRBV20-1; J: TRBJ2-3; CDR3: SARVGLAGGADTQY
V: TRBV24-1; J: TRBJ2-1; CDR3: ATSDPGGAGKGNEQF
V: TRBV7-2; J: TRBJ2-1; CDR3: ASSVGLAGEIQDEQF
V: TRBV7-7; J: TRBJ2-5; CDR3: ASSPRTGLGETQY
V: TRBV10-1; J: TRBJ1-6; CDR3: ASSESTTNSPLH
V: TRBV20-1; J: TRBJ2-5; CDR3: SAISEGQTQY
V: TRBV20-1; J: TRBJ2-1; CDR3: SAQRRQDEQF
V: TRBV10-3; J: TRBJ2-6; CDR3: AIRQLKTGANVLT
V: TRBV7-2; J: TRBJ2-2; CDR3: ASSLATSNTGELF
V: TRBV29-1; J: TRBJ2-1; CDR3: SVVRVGAGEQF
V: TRBV20-1; J: TRBJ1-4; CDR3: SARKGATNEKLF
V: TRBV7-9; J: TRBJ1-2; CDR3: ASSLDGTGNGYT
V: TRBV3-1; J: TRBJ2-1; CDR3: ASSQGLERYNEQF